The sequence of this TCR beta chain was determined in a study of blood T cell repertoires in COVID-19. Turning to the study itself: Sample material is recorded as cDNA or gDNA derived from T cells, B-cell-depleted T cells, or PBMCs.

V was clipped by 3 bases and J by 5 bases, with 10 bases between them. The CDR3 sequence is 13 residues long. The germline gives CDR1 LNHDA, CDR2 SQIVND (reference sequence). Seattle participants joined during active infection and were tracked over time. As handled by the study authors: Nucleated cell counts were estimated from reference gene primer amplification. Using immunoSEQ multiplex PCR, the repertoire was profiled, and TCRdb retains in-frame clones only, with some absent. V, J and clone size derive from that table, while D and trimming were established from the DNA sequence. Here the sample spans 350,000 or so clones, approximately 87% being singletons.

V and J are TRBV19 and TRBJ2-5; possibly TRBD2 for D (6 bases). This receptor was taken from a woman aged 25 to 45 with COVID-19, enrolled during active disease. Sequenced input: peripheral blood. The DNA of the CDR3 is TGTGCCAGTAGTATTGAGGAGGGGGAGACCCAGTACTTC. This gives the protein CASSIEEGETQYF.